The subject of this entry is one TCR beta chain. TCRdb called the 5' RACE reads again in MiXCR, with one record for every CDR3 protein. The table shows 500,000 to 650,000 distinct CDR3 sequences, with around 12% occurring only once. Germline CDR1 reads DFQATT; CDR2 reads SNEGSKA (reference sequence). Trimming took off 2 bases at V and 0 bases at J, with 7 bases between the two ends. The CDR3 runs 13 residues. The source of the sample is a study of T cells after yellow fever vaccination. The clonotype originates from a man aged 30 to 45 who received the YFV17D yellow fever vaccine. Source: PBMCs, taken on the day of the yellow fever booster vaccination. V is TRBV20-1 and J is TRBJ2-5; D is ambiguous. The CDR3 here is CSARIPYQETQYF. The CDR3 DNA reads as TGCAGTGCTAGAATCCCGTACCAAGAGACCCAGTACTTC.